This paragraph reports one T cell receptor beta chain. These data originate in a study of blood T cell repertoires in COVID-19. Study in general: The samples span acute and convalescent COVID-19 from the United States, Italy and Spain.

V was pared by 5 bases and J by 0 bases, with 8 bases of the junction left unmatched. From germline, CDR1 is MDHEN and CDR2 SYDVKM. The CDR3 is 16 residues long. TCRdb keeps only in-frame clones here, not all; method: immunoSEQ multiplex PCR. This sample has about 500,000 clones, with about nine tenths found just once. Cohort 3 donors were reported recovered after two negative PCRs, clearance, or symptom resolution. What was sequenced was PBMCs or T cells enriched from blood (not recorded which). The V gene is TRBV28, the J gene TRBJ1-1, with TRBD1 identical over 8 bases. The sequence was obtained from a woman younger than 30 who had recovered from COVID-19. The CDR3 is CASSPLTGVLNTEAFF. The CDR3 region has the DNA TGTGCCAGCAGTCCCTTGACAGGGGTTCTGAACACTGAAGCTTTCTTT.